A selection of T cell receptor beta chains follows, all from one sample in a study of human T cells and chemical hapten exposure. MiXCR, run by TCRdb on the RACE reads, gives a single entry per CDR3 protein. This table has some 120,000 distinct CDR3 sequences, about 12% appearing once. The specimen was whole blood, collected in connection with sensitization to the hapten diphenylcyclopropenone (DPC). These receptors originate from a woman between 50 and 59 years old with alopecia areata. Some clones in this sample may be carry-over from other donors' samples. Both conserved end residues are part of each CDR3. Each record gives: clone size, D gene, J gene, V gene, CDR3 DNA, CDR3 protein. A D gene is named only where the DNA matches it firmly. The size entry is marked missing in some rows and otherwise reads once, few, many or a size class.

. | . | TRBJ1-6 | TRBV4-3 | TGCGCCAGCAGCCAAGACAGCCCTTTCACTAATAATTCACCCCTCCACTTT | CASSQDSPFTNNSPLHF
many | TRBD1 | TRBJ2-7 | TRBV3-1 | TGTGCCAGCAGCCAAAGGACAGGGCGCGAGCAGTACTTC | CASSQRTGREQYF
few | . | TRBJ2-2 | TRBV6-5 | TGTGCCAGCACCCTCGCGAACACCGGGGAGCTGTTTTTT | CASTLANTGELFF
. | . | TRBJ1-1 | TRBV28 | TGTGCCAGCAGTTCTCCGGGACACAACACTGAAGCTTTCTTT | CASSSPGHNTEAFF
. | . | TRBJ2-7 | TRBV11-2 | TGTGCCAGCAGCAGACAGCACACCTACGAGCAGTACTTC | CASSRQHTYEQYF
few | . | TRBJ1-1 | TRBV29-1 | TGCAGCGTTGATGTATTGGAGTTTTTGACTGGCGCTTTCTTT | CSVDVLEFLTGAFF
many | . | TRBJ2-7 | TRBV5-5 | TGTGCCAGCAGCTTGGGGTCGCGCACCTCCTACGAGCAGTACTTC | CASSLGSRTSYEQYF
many | TRBD1 | TRBJ1-4 | TRBV28 | TGTGCCAGCAGTCCACCCGGGACAGGGAGGTCCCTCGTATGGCTGTTTTTT | CASSPPGTGRSLVWLFF
many | . | TRBJ2-5 | TRBV29-1 | TGCAGCGTTGAAGTGCATTCCAGGGGGACCCAGTACTTC | CSVEVHSRGTQYF
. | TRBD2 | TRBJ2-5 | TRBV20-1 | TGCAGTGCTAATCTACTAGCGGAGGTGGAGACCCAGTACTTC | CSANLLAEVETQYF
. | . | TRBJ1-1 | TRBV6-2/TRBV6-3 | TGTGCCAGCAGTTACTCAGGCCTCACTGAAGCTTTCTTT | CASSYSGLTEAFF
few | . | TRBJ2-6 | TRBV7-6 | TGTGCCAGCAGCCCGGGGGCTTTAGGCTTGTCTGGGGCCAACGTCCTGACTTTC | CASSPGALGLSGANVLTF
. | . | TRBJ2-7 | TRBV21-1 | TGTGCCAGCAGCAGCGGTCCCCAGCAGCGGGGGGCACCGTACTTC | CASSSGPQQRGAPYF
. | . | TRBJ1-1 | TRBV11-2 | TGTGCCAGCAGACTAGGACCGAAGAACACTGAAGCTTTCTTT | CASRLGPKNTEAFF
. | . | TRBJ2-5 | TRBV19 | TGTGCCAGTAGGTTAGGGGAGACCCAGTACTTC | CASRLGETQYF
. | . | TRBJ1-5 | TRBV18 | TGTGCCAGCTCACCCTCACAGGGACGCAATCAGCCCCAGCATTTT | CASSPSQGRNQPQHF
. | . | TRBJ2-7 | TRBV27 | TGTGCCAGCAGTTCCTTAACAGGGAATCGCTACGAGCAGTACTTC | CASSSLTGNRYEQYF